Sequencing of this T cell receptor beta chain was carried out in a study of Ad26.COV2.S vaccination and SARS-CoV-2 variants. Germline trimming cut 4 bases from V and 4 bases from J; bases unmatched to any gene: 7. The V gene's germline CDR1 is SGHNT and CDR2 YYREEE (reference sequence). CDR3 length equals 15 residues. Measured with immunoSEQ multiplex PCR; TCRdb has only the in-frame clones, and not every one. The table shows 300,000 to 500,000 clones, with more than 85% occurring only once. Noted treatment: 19 received Ad26.COV2.S at low or high dose, single or two shots; several received placebo; per-sample allocation not given. The samples date from day 63 after the first vaccine or placebo injection. Donation came from an adult in Boston who was aged 18-55 years. An Ad26 vector carrying the Wuhan-strain SARS-CoV-2 spike served as the vaccine.

V and J are TRBV5-4 and TRBJ2-5; 10 nucleotides agree with TRBD2. Here the sequenced sample was peripheral blood, taken in a trial of Ad26.COV2.S vaccine versus placebo. The clonotype originates from a person between 18 and 65 years old who received the Ad26.COV2.S COVID-19 vaccine or a placebo. The CDR3 DNA reads as TGTGCCAGCAGCAGCTCTAGCGGGGGCGGAGAGACCCAGTACTTC. Protein sequence: CASSSSSGGGETQYF.